This TCR beta chain is drawn from a study of CD8 T cells in ankylosing spondylitis. TCRdb fed the 5' RACE reads into MiXCR, producing one record per CDR3 protein. The table records hundreds of thousands of distinct CDR3 sequences, roughly 32% of them present only once. From germline, CDR1 is SGHRS and CDR2 YFSETQ. This CDR3 is 15 amino acids long. V was clipped by 0 bases and J by 0 bases, with 9 bases between them. This chain connects TRBV5-1 to TRBJ1-1; D gene uncertain. Sequencing used blood, either unsorted or a sorted T cell fraction (not recorded which). This sequence was found in a male donor with ankylosing spondylitis or in good health (not recorded which). The CDR3 protein is CASSLGSGMNTEAFF. CDR3 coding DNA: TGCGCCAGCAGCTTGGGGTCGGGGATGAACACTGAAGCTTTCTTT.